This TCR beta chain was recorded in a study of blood T cell repertoires in COVID-19. Germline values: CDR1 SGHTA, CDR2 FQGNSA. V was shortened by 3 bases and J by 6 bases, with 9 bases between the two germline ends. This CDR3 is 13 amino acids long. The assay was immunoSEQ multiplex PCR, and TCRdb's table has in-frame clones only and misses some. The data show a few hundred thousand clones, 88% seen once. The receptor comes from a woman aged 50 to 60 with active or convalescent COVID-19. Sequencing input: peripheral blood. V gene TRBV7-2 combines with J gene TRBJ1-5; D remains ambiguous. Here the CDR3 DNA reads TGTGCCAGCAGCTTCAAGGGAGGTCAGCCCCAGCATTTT. Translated: CASSFKGGQPQHF. The full variable domain, with the rest looked up from reference TRBV7-2 and TRBJ1-5, is GAGVSQSPSNKVTEKGKDVELRCDPISGHTALYWYRQSLGQGLEFLIYFQGNSAPDKSGLPSDRFSAERTGGSVSTLTIQRTQQEDSAVYLCASSFKGGQPQHFGDGTRLSIL.